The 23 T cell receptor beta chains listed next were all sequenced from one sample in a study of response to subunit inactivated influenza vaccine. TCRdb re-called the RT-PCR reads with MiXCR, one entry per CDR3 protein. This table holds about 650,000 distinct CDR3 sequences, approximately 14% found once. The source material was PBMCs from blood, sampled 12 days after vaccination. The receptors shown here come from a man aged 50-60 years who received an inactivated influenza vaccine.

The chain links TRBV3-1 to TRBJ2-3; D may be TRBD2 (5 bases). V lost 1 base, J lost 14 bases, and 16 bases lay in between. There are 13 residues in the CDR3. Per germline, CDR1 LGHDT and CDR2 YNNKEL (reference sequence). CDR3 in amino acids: CASSQVRTGRPYF. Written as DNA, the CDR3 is TGTGCCAGCAGCCAAGTTCGGACGGGAAGACCGTATTTT.

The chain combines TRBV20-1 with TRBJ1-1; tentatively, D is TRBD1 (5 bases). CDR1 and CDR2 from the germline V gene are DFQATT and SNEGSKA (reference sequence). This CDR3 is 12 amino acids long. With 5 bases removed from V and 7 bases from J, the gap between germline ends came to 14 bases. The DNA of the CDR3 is TGCAGTGCTCTAGGTGGAGGGGTTGAAGCTTTCTTT. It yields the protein CSALGGGVEAFF.

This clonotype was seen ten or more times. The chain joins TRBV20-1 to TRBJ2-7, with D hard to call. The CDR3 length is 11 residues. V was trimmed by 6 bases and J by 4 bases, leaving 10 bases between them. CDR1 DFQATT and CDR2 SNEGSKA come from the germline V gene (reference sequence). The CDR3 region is CSAPVGYEQYF. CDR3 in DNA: TGCAGTGCCCCCGTGGGGTACGAGCAGTACTTC.

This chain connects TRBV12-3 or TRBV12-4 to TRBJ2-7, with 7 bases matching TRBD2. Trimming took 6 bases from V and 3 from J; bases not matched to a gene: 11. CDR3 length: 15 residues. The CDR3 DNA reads TGTGCCAGCAGAGAAGGGACGGGGGGAATCTACGAGCAGTACTTC. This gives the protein CASREGTGGIYEQYF.

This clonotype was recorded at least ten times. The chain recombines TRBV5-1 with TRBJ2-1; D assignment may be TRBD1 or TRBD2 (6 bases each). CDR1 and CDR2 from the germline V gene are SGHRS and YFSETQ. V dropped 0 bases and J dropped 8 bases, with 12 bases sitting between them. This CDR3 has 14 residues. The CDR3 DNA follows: TGCGCCAGCAGCTTGGATAGGGGGGCCCATGAGCAGTTCTTC. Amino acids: CASSLDRGAHEQFF.

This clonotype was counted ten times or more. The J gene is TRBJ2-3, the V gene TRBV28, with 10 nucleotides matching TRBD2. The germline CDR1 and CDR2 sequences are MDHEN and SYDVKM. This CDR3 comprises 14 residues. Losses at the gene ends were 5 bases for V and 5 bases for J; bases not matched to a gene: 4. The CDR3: CASSTSGMGDTQYF. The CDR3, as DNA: TGTGCCAGCAGTACTAGCGGGATGGGAGATACGCAGTATTTT.

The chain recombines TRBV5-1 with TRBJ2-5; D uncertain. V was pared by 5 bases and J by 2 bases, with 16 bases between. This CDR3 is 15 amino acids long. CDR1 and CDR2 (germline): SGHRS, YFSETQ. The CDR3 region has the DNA TGCGCCAGCAGGCGAGCCGGCCCCGAACAAGAGACCCAGTACTTC. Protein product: CASRRAGPEQETQYF.

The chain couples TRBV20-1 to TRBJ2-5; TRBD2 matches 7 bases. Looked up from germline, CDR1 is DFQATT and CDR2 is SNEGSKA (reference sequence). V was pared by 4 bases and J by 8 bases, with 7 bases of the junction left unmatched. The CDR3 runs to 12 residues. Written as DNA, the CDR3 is TGCAGTGCTAACTTAGCGGGCAGAACCCAGTACTTC. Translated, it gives CSANLAGRTQYF.

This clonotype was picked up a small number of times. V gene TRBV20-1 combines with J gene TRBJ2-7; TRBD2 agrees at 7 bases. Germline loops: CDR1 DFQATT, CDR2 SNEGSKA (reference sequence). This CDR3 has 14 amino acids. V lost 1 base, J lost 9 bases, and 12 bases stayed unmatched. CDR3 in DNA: TGCAGTGCTAGAGCTCGTAGTAGTAGCGGGTTGCAGTACTTC. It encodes CSARARSSSGLQYF.

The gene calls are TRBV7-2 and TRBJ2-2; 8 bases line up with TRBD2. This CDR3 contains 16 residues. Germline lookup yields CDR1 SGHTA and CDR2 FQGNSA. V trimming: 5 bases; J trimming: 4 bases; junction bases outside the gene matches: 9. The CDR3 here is CASSRTSSTSTGELFF. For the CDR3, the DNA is TGTGCCAGCAGCAGGACTAGCTCCACGAGCACCGGGGAGCTGTTTTTT.

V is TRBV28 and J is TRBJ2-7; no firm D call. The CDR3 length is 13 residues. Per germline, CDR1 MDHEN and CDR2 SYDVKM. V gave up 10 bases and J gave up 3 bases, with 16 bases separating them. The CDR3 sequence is CATSISRSYEQYF. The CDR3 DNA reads TGTGCCACCTCTATAAGCAGGAGCTACGAGCAGTACTTC.

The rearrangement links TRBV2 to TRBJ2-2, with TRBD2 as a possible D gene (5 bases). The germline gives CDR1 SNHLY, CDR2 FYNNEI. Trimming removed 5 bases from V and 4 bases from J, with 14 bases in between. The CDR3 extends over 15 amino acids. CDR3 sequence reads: CASSNAIGGTGELFF. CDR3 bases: TGTGCCAGCAGTAACGCTATCGGAGGCACCGGGGAGCTGTTTTTT.

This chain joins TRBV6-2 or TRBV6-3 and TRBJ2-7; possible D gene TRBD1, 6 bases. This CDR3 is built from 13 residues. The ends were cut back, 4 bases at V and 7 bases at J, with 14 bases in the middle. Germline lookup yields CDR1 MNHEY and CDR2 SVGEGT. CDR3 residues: CASSLGALQEQYF. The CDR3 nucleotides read TGTGCCAGCAGTTTGGGGGCCCTACAAGAGCAGTACTTC.

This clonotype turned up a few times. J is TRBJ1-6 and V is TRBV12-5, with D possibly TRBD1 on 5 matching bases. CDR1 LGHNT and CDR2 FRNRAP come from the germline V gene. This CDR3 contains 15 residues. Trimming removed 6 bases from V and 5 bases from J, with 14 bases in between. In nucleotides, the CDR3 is TGTGCTAGTGGGGGGCTGGGGCTAGATAATTCACCCCTCCACTTT. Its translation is CASGGLGLDNSPLHF.

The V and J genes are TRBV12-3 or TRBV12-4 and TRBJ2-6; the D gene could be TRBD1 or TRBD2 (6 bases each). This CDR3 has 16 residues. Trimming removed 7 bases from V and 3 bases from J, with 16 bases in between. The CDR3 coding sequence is TGTGCCAGCACCTCGTTTGGGGGGCGTGGGGCCAACGTCCTGACTTTC. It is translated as CASTSFGGRGANVLTF.

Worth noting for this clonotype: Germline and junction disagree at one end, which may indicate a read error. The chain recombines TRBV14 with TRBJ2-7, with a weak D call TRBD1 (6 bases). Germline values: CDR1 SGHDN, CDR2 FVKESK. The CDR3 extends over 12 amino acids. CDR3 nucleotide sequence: TGTGCCTGCAGCCGACAGGTGGGCGAGCAGTACTTC. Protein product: CACSRQVGEQYF.

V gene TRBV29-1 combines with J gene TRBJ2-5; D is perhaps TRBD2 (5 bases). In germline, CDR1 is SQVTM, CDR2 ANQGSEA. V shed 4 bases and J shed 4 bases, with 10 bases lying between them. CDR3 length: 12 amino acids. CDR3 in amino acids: CSVAGYGETQYF. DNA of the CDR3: TGCAGCGTTGCGGGGTACGGAGAGACCCAGTACTTC. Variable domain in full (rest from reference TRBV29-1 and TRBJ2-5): SAVISQKPSRDICQRGTSLTIQCQVDSQVTMMFWYRQQPGQSLTLIATANQGSEATYESGFVIDKFPISRPNLTFSTLTVSNMSPEDSSIYLCSVAGYGETQYFGPGTRLLVL.

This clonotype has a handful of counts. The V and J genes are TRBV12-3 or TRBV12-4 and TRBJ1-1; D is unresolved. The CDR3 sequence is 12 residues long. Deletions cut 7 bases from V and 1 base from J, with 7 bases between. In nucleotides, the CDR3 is TGTGCCAGCACCCCAGGGAACACTGAAGCTTTCTTT. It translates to CASTPGNTEAFF.

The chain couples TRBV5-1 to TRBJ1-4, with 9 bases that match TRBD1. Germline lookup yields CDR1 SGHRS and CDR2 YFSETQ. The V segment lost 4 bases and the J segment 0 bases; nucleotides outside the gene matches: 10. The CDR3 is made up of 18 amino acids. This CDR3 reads CASSGPPGQGPTNEKLFF. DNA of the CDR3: TGCGCCAGCAGCGGACCCCCCGGACAGGGGCCAACTAATGAAAAACTGTTTTTT. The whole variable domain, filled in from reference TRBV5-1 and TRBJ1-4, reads KAGVTQTPRYLIKTRGQQVTLSCSPISGHRSVSWYQQTPGQGLQFLFEYFSETQRNKGNFPGRFSGRQFSNSRSEMNVSTLELGDSALYLCASSGPPGQGPTNEKLFFGSGTQLSVL.

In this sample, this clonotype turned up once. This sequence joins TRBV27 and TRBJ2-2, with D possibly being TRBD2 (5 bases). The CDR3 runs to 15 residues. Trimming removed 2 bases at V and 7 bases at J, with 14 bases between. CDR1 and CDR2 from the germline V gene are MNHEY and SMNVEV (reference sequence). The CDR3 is CASSLGGSWGGELFF. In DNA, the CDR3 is TGTGCCAGCAGTTTAGGTGGGAGCTGGGGCGGGGAGCTGTTTTTT.

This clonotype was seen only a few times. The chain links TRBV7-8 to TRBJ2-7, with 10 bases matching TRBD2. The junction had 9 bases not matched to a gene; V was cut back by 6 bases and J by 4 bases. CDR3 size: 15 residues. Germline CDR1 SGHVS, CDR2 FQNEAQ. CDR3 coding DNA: TGTGCCAGCAGTCTGGGACTAGCGACTCCATACGAGCAGTACTTC. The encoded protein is CASSLGLATPYEQYF.

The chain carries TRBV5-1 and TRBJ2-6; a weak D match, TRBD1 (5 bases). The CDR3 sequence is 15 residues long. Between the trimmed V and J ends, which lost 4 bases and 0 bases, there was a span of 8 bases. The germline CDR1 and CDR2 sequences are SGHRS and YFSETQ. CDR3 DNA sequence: TGCGCCAGCAGCCCGGACATCTCTGGGGCCAACGTCCTGACTTTC. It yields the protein CASSPDISGANVLTF.

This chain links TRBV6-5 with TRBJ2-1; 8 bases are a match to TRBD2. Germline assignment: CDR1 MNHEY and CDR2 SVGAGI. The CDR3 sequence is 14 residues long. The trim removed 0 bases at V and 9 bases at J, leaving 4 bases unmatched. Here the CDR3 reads CASSYSGGAAEQFF. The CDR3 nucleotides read TGTGCCAGCAGTTACTCCGGGGGGGCGGCTGAGCAGTTCTTC.